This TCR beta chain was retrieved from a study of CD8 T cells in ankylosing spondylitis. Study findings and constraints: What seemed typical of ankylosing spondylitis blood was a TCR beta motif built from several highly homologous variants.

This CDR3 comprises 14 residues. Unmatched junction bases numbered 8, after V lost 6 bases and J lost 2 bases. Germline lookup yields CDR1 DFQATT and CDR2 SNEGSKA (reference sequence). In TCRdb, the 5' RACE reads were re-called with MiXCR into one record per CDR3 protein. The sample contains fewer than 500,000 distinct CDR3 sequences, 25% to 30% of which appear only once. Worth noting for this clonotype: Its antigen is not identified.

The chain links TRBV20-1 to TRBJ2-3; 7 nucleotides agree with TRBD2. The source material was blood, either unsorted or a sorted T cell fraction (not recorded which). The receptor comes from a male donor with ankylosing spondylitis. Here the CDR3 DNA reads TGCAGTGCCCACGGGGAGGGGATCACAGATACGCAGTATTTT. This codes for CSAHGEGITDTQYF.